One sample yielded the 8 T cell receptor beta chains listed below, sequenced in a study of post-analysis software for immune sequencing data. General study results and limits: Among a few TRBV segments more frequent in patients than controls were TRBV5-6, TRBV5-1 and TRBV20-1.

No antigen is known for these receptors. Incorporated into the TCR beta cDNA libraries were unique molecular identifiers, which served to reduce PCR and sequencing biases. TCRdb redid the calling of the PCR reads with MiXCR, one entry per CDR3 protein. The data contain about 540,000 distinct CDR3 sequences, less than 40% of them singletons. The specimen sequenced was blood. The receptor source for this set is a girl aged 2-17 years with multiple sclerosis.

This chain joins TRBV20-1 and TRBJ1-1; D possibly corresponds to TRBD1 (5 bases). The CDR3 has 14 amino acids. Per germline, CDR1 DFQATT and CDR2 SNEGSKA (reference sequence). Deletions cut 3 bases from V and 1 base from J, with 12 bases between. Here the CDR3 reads CSARARQGNTEAFF. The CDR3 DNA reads TGCAGTGCTAGGGCAAGGCAGGGGAACACTGAAGCTTTCTTT.

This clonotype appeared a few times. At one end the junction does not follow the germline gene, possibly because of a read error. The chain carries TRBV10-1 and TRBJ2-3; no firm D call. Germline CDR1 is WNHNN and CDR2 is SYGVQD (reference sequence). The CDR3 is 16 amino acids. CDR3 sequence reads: CANSGRRARDTDTQYF. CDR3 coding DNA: TGCGCCAACAGTGGCCGCCGGGCCCGAGACACAGATACGCAGTATTTT.

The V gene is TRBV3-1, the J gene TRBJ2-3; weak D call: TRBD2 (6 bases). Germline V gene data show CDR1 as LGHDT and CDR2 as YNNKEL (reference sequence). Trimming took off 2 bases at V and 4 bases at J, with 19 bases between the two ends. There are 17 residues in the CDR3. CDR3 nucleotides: TGTGCCAGCAGCCAACTAAGAAGGCTAGCGATCGCAGATACGCAGTATTTT. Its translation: CASSQLRRLAIADTQYF.

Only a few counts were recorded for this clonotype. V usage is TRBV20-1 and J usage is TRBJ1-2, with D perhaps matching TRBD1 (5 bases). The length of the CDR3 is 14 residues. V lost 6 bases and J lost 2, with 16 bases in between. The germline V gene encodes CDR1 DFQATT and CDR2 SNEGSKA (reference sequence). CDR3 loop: CSARSGRANYGYTF. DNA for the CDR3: TGCAGTGCGAGGAGTGGCAGGGCGAACTATGGCTACACCTTC.

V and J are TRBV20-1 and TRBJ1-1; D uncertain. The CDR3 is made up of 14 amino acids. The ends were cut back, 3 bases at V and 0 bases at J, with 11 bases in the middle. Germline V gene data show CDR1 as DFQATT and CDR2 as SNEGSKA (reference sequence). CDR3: CSARSGSVNTEAFF. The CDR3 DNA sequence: TGCAGTGCTAGGTCGGGGTCCGTGAACACTGAAGCTTTCTTT.

CDR3 sequence reads: CSAISSSYNEQFF. CDR3 nucleotides: TGCAGTGCTATCTCCAGCTCCTACAATGAGCAGTTCTTC. The V and J genes are TRBV20-1 and TRBJ2-1; D is unresolved. This CDR3 spans 13 amino acids. V lost 4 bases and J 0 bases, leaving 7 bases between the germline ends. Germline V gene sequence: CDR1 DFQATT, CDR2 SNEGSKA (reference sequence).

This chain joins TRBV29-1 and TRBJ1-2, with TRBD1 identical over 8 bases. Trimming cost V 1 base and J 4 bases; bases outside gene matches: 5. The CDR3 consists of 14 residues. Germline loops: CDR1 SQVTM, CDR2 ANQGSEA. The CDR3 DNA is TGCAGCGTTGAAGGACCGGGACAGGTCTATGGCTACACCTTC. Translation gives CSVEGPGQVYGYTF.

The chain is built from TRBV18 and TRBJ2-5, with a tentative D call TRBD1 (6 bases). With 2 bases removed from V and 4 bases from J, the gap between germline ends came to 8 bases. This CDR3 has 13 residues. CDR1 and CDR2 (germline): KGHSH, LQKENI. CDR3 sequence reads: CASSPAGAETQYF. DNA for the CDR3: TGTGCCAGCTCACCAGCAGGGGCAGAGACCCAGTACTTC.